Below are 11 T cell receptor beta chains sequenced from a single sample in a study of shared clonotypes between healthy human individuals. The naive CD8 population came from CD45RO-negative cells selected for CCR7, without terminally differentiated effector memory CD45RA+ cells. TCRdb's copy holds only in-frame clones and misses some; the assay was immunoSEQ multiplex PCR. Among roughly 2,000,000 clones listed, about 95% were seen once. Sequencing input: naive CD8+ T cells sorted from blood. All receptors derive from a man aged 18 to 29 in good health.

The CDR3 loop is CASSPNTAETQYF. DNA of the CDR3: TGTGCCAGCAGCCCAAACACTGCGGAGACCCAGTACTTC. This rearrangement joins TRBV9 to TRBJ2-5; D not resolved. Germline V lookup: CDR1 SGDLS, CDR2 YYNGEE. Trimming removed 4 bases from V and 5 bases from J, with 12 bases in between. This CDR3 contains 13 residues.

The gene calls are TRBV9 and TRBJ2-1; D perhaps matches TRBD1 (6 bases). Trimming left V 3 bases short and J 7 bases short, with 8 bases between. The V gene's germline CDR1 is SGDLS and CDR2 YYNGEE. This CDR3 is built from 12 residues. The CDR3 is CASSGTANEQFF. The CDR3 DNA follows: TGTGCCAGCAGCGGGACAGCAAATGAGCAGTTCTTC.

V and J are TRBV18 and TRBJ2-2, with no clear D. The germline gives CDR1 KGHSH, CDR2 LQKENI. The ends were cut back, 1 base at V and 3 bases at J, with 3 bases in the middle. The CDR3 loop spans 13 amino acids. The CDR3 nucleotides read TGTGCCAGCTCACCACTGGACACCGGGGAGCTGTTTTTT. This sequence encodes CASSPLDTGELFF.

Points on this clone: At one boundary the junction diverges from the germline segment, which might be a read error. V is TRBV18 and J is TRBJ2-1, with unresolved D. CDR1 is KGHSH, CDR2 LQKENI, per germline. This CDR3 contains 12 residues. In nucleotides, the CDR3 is TGTGCCAGCTCAACACCCCAGAATGAGCAGTTCTTC. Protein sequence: CASSTPQNEQFF.

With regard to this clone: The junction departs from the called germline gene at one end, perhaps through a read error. The CDR3 DNA is TGTGCCGGCAGACAGCCCAATTACAATGAGCAGTTCTTC. This gives the protein CAGRQPNYNEQFF. The chain carries TRBV2 and TRBJ2-1, with a weak D call TRBD1 (5 bases). The CDR3 covers 13 residues. The germline CDR1 and CDR2 sequences are SNHLY and FYNNEI.

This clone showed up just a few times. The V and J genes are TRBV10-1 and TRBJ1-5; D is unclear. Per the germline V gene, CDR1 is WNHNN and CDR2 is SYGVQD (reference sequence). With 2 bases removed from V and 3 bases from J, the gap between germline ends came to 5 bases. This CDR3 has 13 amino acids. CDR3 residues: CASSEGINQPQHF. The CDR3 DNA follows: TGCGCCAGCAGTGAGGGGATCAATCAGCCCCAGCATTTT.

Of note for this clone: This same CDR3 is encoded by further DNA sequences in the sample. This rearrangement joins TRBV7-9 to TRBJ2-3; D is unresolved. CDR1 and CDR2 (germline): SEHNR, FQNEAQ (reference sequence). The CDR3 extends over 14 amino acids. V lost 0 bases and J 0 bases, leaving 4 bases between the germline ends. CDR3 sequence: CASSLATSTDTQYF. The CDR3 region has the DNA TGTGCCAGCAGCTTAGCGACGAGCACAGATACGCAGTATTTT.

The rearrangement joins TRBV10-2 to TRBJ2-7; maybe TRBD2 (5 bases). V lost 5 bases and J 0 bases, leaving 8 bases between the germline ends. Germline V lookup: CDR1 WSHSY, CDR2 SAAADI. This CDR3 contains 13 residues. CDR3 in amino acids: CASSKGSSYEQYF. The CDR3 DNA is TGCGCCAGCAGTAAAGGGAGCTCCTACGAGCAGTACTTC.

CDR3: CASSVPAGLAGAETDTQYF. The CDR3 DNA reads as TGTGCCAGCAGCGTCCCAGCGGGACTAGCGGGAGCTGAGACAGATACGCAGTATTTT. The J gene is TRBJ2-3, the V gene TRBV7-2; 14 bases agree with TRBD2. Trimming removed 5 bases from V and 3 bases from J; junction bases left unmatched: 13. The CDR3 runs to 19 residues. Germline values: CDR1 SGHTA, CDR2 FQGNSA.

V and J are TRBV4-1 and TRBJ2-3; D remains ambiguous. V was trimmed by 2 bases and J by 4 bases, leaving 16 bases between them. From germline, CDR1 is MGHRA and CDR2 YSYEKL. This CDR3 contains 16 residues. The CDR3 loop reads CASSQTPSKTSDTQYF. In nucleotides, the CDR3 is TGCGCCAGCAGCCAAACTCCGTCGAAGACCTCAGATACGCAGTATTTT.

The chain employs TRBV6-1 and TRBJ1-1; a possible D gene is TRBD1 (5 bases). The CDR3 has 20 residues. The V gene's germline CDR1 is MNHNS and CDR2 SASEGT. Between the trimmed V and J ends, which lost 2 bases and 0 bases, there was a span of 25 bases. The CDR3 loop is CASSELGSGPTSFMNTEAFF. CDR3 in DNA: TGTGCCAGCAGTGAATTAGGGTCGGGACCAACATCGTTCATGAACACTGAAGCTTTCTTT.